This T cell receptor (beta chain) stems from a study of T cell responses to AZD1222 COVID-19 vaccine. Study-wide results and limits: Among spike-specific TCRs, nearly half reportedly target unmutated variant regions.

In regard to this clone: Its antigen remains unidentified.

Assay: immunoSEQ multiplex PCR; the TCRdb copy retains only in-frame clones and omits some. This repertoire shows 160,000 or so clones, roughly 90% found once; its top ten account for roughly 5%. Germline V CDR1 and CDR2: MNHNS, SASEGT. V shed 4 bases and J 3 bases; nucleotides not matched to a gene: 11. The CDR3 has 18 residues. The specimen was peripheral blood, collected on day 0 of AZD1222 vaccination. This clonotype was sampled from an adult in good health. V gene TRBV6-1 combines with J gene TRBJ2-2, with 10 bases lining up with TRBD2. The CDR3 loop reads CASSVQPPGLAYTGELFF. DNA for the CDR3: TGTGCCAGCAGTGTCCAACCACCGGGACTAGCGTACACCGGGGAGCTGTTTTTT.